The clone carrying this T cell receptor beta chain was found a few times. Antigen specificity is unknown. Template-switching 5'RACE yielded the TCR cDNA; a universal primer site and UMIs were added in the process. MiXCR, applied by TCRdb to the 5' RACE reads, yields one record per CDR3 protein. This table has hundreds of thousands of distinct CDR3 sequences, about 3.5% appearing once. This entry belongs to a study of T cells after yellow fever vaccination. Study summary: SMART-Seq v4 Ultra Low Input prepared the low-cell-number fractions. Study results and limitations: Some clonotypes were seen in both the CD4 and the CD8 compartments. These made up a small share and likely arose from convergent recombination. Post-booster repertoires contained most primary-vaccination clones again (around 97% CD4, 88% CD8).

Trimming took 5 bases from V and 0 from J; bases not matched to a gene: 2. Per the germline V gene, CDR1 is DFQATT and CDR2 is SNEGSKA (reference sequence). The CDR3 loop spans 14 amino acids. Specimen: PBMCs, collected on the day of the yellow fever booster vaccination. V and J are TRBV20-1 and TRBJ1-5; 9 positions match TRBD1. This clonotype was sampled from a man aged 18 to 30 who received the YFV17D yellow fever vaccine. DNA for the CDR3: TGCAGTGCTCGGACAGGGGATAGCAATCAGCCCCAGCATTTT. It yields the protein CSARTGDSNQPQHF.